The clone carrying this T cell receptor beta chain was observed many times. These data are taken from a study of T cell repertoires in cytomegalovirus infection. About the study: Indicated by public TCR beta signatures were CMV infection and matching HLA type.

TCRdb reprocessed the reads via MiXCR and lists one record per CDR3 protein. The sample gives approximately 500,000 distinct CDR3 sequences, approximately 16% of which show up once; roughly 25% is in the top ten. The sequence derives from a human donor in good health (CMV status not recorded). Some clones in this sample may be carry-over from other donors' samples. Source material: CD8+ T cells from PBMCs.

CDR3 nucleotides: TGTGCCAGCAGTTACCCCCAAGGAGGGGAATACGAGCAGTACTTC. Translating it yields CASSYPQGGEYEQYF. The chain joins TRBV12-3 or TRBV12-4 to TRBJ2-7, with D perhaps matching TRBD2 (6 bases). With 4 bases removed from V and 4 bases from J, the gap between germline ends came to 17 bases. The CDR3 totals 15 residues.